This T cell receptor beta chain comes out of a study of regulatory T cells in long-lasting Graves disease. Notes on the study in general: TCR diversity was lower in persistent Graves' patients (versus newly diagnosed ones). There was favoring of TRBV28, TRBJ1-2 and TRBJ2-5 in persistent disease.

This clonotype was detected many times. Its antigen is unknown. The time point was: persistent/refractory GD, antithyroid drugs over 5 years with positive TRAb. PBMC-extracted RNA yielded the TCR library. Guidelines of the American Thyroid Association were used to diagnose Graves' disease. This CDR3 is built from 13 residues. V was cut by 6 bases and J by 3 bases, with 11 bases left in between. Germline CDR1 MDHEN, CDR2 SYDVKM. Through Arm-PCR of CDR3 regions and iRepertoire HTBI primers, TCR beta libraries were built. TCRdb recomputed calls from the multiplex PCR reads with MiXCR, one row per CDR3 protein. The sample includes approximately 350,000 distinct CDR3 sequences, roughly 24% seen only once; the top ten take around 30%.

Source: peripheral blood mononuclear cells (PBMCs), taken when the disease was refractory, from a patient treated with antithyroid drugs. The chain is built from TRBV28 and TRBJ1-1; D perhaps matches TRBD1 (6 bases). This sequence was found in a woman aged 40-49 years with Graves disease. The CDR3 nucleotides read TGTGCCAGCAGAGAGACAGGCTACACTGAAGCTTTCTTT. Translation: CASRETGYTEAFF.